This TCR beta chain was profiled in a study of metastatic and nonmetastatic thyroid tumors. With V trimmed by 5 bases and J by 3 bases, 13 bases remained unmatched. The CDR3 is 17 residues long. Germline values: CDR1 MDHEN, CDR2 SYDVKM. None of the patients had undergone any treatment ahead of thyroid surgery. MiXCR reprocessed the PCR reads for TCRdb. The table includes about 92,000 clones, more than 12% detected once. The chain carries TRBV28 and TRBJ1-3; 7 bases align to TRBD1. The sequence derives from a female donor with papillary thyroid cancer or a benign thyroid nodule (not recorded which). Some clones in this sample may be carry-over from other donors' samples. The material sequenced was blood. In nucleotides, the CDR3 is TGTGCCAGCAGTGGGAGGGACAGCCCTCTCGGTGGAAACACCATATATTTT. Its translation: CASSGRDSPLGGNTIYF.